Below, one T cell receptor (beta chain) is given with its context. Its specificity is unknown. Using a J-beta primer mix together with a sample-barcoded 5' primer, a second PCR was run for roughly 6 to 11 cycles. TCRdb itself ran the 5' RACE reads through MiXCR, one entry per CDR3 protein. The sample shows under 700,000 distinct CDR3 sequences, about 25% of them seen only once. The CDR3 runs 15 residues. Germline V gene data show CDR1 as DFQATT and CDR2 as SNEGSKA (reference sequence). After removal of 6 bases from V and 0 bases from J, the junction contained 5 bases not matched to a gene. The data originate from a study of blood T cells in healthy people across ages. Study-level findings and limits: TCR beta diversity tracked closely with naive T cell percentage.

The same data also contributed to another study, on T cells of mothers and their children.

The chain joins TRBV20-1 to TRBJ2-5; 12 bases line up with TRBD2. The TCR was taken from a boy between 10 and 17 years old in good health. The specimen sequenced was blood. DNA of the CDR3: TGCAGTGCGAAAGGGACTAGCGGGCACCAAGAGACCCAGTACTTC. Amino acids: CSAKGTSGHQETQYF.